Sequencing of this T cell receptor (beta chain) was carried out in a study of CD8+CD57+ T cells in acquired aplastic anemia. For the study at large: Healthy donors gave approximately 9.8 million reads on average for CD4+ cells.

Genomic DNA, the template, was used for profiling of the TCR beta VDJ and CDR3. From the reads, TCRdb called clonotypes with MiXCR, one entry per CDR3 protein. The profile shows 400,000 to 450,000 distinct CDR3 sequences, roughly 64% of them singletons. Whole-study findings and limits: Overlapping CD8+ CDR3 repertoires of patients and controls contained around 31 shared sequences.

Of note for this clonotype: Its antigen is still unknown.

The receptor comes from a human donor in good health, serving as a control. The sample taken for sequencing was sorted CD4+, CD8+, or CD8+CD57+ T cells (not recorded which) from PBMCs.

The CDR3 region has the DNA TGTGCCAGCAGCGTAGAGTCTAGCAGATACAATGAGCAGTTCTTC. It codes for CASSVESSRYNEQFF. The chain employs TRBV9 and TRBJ2-1; TRBD2 might be the D (5 bases). The germline V gene encodes CDR1 SGDLS and CDR2 YYNGEE. This CDR3 contains 15 residues. Trimming cost V 0 bases and J 4 bases, with 11 bases left between them.